The sequence of this TCR beta chain was determined in a study of T cell clonality in common variable immunodeficiency. Study outcomes and limitations: CVID patient heterogeneity limited repertoire-clinical complication correlations. TCRbeta clonality was increased in CVID versus healthy controls. Common variable immunodeficiency TCR beta sequences reportedly had fewer deletions and N-nucleotide insertions. Fewer TCRbeta clones were shared among CVID subjects than controls.

This clone appeared many times. Its specificity is not known. The read ends 3 residues early relative to the CDR3; the germline J gene fills the gap. Libraries were prepared by immunoSEQ multiplex PCR; TCRdb keeps only in-frame clonotypes and omits some of them. The record shows over 40,000 clones for this sample, with no singletons present. V lost 6 bases to trimming and J lost 7 bases, with 16 bases between them. Germline CDR1 is DFQATT and CDR2 is SNEGSKA (reference sequence). This CDR3 is built from 14 residues. The sequence derives from a person between 18 and 70 years old in good health. The sequenced sample was peripheral blood mononuclear cells. The chain employs TRBV20-1 and TRBJ1-6; D is perhaps TRBD1 (5 bases). Incomplete CDR3 DNA: TGCAGTGCCCCCCGGGAGGGGAGGAATTCACCC. Protein product: CSAPREGRNSP. In full, the CDR3 is CSAPREGRNSPLHF.